This T cell receptor (beta chain) originates from a study of blood T cells in healthy people across ages. The CDR3 is 12 residues long. Germline-derived CDR1 and CDR2 are SQVTM and ANQGSEA. Trimming pared 7 bases from V and 6 bases from J, leaving 15 bases between. With a J-beta primer mix and a sample-barcoded 5' primer, a second PCR ran 7 to 11 cycles. TCRdb re-called the 5' RACE reads with MiXCR, one entry per CDR3 protein. The sample holds some 930,000 distinct CDR3 sequences; approximately 32% are singletons and the top ten take 9.5% to 13%. The same data also contributed to another study, on T cells of mothers and their children.

The TCR comes from a woman aged 40-49 years in good health. J is TRBJ1-1 and V is TRBV29-1, with D perhaps matching TRBD1 (5 bases). Sequencing input: blood. CDR3 residues: CSAQRGGAEAFF. DNA of the CDR3: TGCAGCGCCCAACGTGGGGGAGCTGAAGCTTTCTTT.